The T cell receptor beta chain described here comes from a study of cytomegalovirus exposure and HLA in healthy donors. Produced via immunoSEQ multiplex PCR; TCRdb's table is partial and in-frame only. Of 100,000 to 150,000 clones in the sample, more than 95% were seen once. Per germline, CDR1 LGHNA and CDR2 YNFKEQ. This CDR3 is 12 amino acids long. Trimming removed 7 bases from V and 5 bases from J, with 12 bases in between. This sequence was found in a young man in good health and CMV-seronegative. This chain joins TRBV4-2 and TRBJ2-7; the D is unclear. The sample taken for sequencing was PBMCs. Here the CDR3 reads CASTLPDDEQYF. The CDR3 nucleotides read TGTGCCAGCACCCTCCCAGATGACGAGCAGTACTTC.